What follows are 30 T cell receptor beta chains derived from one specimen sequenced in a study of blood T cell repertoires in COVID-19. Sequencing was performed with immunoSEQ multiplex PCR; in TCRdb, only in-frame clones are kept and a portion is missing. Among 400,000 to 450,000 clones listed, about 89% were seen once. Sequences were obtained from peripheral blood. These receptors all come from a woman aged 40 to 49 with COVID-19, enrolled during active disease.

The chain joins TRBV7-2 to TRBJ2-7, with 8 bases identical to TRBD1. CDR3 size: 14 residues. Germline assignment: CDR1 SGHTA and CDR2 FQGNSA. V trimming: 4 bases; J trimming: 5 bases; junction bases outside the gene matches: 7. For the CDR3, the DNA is TGTGCCAGCAGCTGGAACAGGGGGAGCGACGAGCAGTACTTC. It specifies CASSWNRGSDEQYF.

As DNA, the CDR3 is TGTGCCAGCAGTTTGCCCCTAACTAGCGGGAGTACCTCTCGGCAGTACTTC. Its translation is CASSLPLTSGSTSRQYF. V gene TRBV6-2 or TRBV6-3 combines with J gene TRBJ2-7; 11 positions agree with TRBD2. V lost 4 bases and J lost 9; bases outside the gene matches: 17. The CDR3 is 17 residues long. Germline V gene sequence: CDR1 MNHEY, CDR2 SVGEGT.

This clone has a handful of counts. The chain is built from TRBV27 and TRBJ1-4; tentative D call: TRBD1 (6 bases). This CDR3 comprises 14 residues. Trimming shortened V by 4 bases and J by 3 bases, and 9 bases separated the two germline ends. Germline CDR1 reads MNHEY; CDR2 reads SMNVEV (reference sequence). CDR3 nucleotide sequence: TGTGCCAGCAGTTACAGGGCGGCTAATGAAAAACTGTTTTTT. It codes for CASSYRAANEKLFF.

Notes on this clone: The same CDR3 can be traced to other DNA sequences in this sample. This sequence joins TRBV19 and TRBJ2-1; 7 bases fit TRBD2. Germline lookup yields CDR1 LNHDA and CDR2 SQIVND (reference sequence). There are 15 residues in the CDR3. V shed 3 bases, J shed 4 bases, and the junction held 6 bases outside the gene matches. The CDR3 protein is CASSMGLAAYNEQFF. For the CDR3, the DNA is TGTGCCAGTAGTATGGGGCTAGCGGCTTACAATGAGCAGTTCTTC.

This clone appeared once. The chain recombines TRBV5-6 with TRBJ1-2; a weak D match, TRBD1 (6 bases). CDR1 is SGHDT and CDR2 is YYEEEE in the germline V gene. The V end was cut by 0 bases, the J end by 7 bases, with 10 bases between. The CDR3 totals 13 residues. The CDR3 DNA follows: TGTGCCAGCAGCTTGGCCGGGGGGGCTGGCTACACCTTC. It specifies CASSLAGGAGYTF.

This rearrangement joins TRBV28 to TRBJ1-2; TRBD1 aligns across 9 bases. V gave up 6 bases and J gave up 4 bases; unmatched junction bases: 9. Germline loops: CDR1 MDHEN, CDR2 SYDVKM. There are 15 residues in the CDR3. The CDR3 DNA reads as TGTGCCAGCAGCCACAGGGGGCCGACTGGCTATGGCTACACCTTC. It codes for CASSHRGPTGYGYTF.

CDR3 DNA: TGCAGCGTTGGGTCGTATGACAGGGGCCTGGGCACTGAAGCTTTCTTT. Translating gives CSVGSYDRGLGTEAFF. The chain is built from TRBV29-1 and TRBJ1-1, with TRBD1 identical over 8 bases. CDR1 is SQVTM and CDR2 is ANQGSEA in the germline V gene. The CDR3 covers 16 residues. The junction had 14 bases not matched to a gene; V was cut back by 4 bases and J by 4 bases.

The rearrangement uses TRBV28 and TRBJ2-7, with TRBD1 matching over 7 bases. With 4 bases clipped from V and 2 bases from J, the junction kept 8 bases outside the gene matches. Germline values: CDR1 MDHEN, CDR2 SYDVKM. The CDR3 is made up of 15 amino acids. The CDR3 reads CASSSPLQGAYEQYF. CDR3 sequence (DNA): TGTGCCAGCAGTTCCCCCCTGCAGGGGGCCTACGAGCAGTACTTC.

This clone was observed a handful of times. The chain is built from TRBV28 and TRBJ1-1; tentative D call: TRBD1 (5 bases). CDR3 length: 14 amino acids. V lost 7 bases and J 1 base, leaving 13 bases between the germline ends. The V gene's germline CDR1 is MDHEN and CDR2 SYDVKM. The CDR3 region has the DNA TGTGCCAGCAATTTGGGGCGGCCGAACACTGAAGCTTTCTTT. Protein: CASNLGRPNTEAFF. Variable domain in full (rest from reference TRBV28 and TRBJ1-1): DVKVTQSSRYLVKRTGEKVFLECVQDMDHENMFWYRQDPGLGLRLIYFSYDVKMKEKGDIPEGYSVSREKKERFSLILESASTNQTSMYLCASNLGRPNTEAFFGQGTRLTVV.

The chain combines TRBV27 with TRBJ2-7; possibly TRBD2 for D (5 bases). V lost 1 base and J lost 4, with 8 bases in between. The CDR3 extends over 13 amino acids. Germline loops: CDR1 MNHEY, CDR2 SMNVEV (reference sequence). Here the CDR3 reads CASSLLSGYEQYF. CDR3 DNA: TGTGCCAGCAGTTTATTGTCGGGGTACGAGCAGTACTTC.

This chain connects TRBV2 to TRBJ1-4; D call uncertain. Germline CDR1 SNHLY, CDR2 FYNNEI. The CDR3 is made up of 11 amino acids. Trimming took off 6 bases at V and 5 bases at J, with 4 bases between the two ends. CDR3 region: CASRLNEKLFF. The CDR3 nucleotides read TGTGCCAGCAGGCTAAATGAAAAACTGTTTTTT.

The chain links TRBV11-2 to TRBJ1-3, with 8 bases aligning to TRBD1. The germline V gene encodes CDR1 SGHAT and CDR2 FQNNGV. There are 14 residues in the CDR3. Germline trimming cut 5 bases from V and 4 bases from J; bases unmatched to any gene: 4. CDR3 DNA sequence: TGTGCCAGCAGCAAGACAGGGGCAGGAAACACCATATATTTT. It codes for CASSKTGAGNTIYF.

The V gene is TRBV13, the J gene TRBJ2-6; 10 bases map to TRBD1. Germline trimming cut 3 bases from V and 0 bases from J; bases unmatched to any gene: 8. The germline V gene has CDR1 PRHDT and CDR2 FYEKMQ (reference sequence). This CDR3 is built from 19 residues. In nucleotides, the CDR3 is TGTGCCAGCAGCTTGCTGGGACAGGGGTTCCTCTCTGGGGCCAACGTCCTGACTTTC. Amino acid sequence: CASSLLGQGFLSGANVLTF.

This CDR3 reads CASSAGQGVEGGYTF. DNA for the CDR3: TGTGCCAGCAGCGCAGGACAGGGGGTAGAAGGTGGCTACACCTTC. The genes are TRBV7-9 and TRBJ1-2; 10 nucleotides align to TRBD1. Per germline, CDR1 SEHNR and CDR2 FQNEAQ (reference sequence). J was trimmed by 7 bases and V by 5 bases; bases with no gene match: 10. This CDR3 has 15 residues.

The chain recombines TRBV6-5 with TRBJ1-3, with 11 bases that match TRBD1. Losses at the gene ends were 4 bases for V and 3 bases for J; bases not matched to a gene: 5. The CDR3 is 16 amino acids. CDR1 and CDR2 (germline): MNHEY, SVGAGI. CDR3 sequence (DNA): TGTGCCAGCAGTTCCGGACAGGGGGCGCTTGGAAACACCATATATTTT. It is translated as CASSSGQGALGNTIYF.

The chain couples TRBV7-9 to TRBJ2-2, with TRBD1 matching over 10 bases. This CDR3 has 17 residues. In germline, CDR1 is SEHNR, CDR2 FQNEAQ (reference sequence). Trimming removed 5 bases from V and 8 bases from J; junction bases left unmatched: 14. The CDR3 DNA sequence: TGTGCCAGCAGCCACAATCGGGGGACAGGGGTTTTAGGGGAGCTGTTTTTT. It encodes CASSHNRGTGVLGELFF. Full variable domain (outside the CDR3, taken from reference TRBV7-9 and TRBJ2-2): DTGVSQNPRHKITKRGQNVTFRCDPISEHNRLYWYRQTLGQGPEFLTYFQNEAQLEKSRLLSDRFSAERPKGSFSTLEIQRTEQGDSAMYLCASSHNRGTGVLGELFFGEGSRLTVL.

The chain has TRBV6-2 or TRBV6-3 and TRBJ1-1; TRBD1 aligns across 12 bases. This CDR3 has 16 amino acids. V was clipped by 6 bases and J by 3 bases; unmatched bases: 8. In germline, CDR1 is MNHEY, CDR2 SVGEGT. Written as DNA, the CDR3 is TGTGCCAGCAGCCGAGGGGACAGGGGGCCGTACACTGAAGCTTTCTTT. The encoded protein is CASSRGDRGPYTEAFF.

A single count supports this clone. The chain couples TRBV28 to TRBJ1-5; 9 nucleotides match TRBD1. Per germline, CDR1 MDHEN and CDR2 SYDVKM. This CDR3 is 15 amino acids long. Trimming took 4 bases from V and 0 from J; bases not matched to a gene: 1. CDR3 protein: CASSWTGVSNQPQHF. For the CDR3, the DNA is TGTGCCAGCAGTTGGACAGGGGTTAGCAATCAGCCCCAGCATTTT.

The CDR3 region has the DNA TGTGCCAGCTCACGCCAGACGGGACAGCCCCAGCATTTT. It yields the protein CASSRQTGQPQHF. This sequence joins TRBV18 and TRBJ1-5; D not resolved. There are 13 residues in the CDR3. The germline V gene encodes CDR1 KGHSH and CDR2 LQKENI. V was shortened by 4 bases and J by 7 bases, with 11 bases between the two germline ends.

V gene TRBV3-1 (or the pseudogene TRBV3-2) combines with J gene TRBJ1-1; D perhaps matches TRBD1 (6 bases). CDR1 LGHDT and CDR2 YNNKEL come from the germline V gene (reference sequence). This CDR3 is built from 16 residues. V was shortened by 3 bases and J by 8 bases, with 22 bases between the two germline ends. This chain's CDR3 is CASSQGHSSGGAEAFF. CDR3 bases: TGTGCCAGCAGCCAGGGGCATTCGTCGGGGGGCGCAGAAGCTTTCTTT.

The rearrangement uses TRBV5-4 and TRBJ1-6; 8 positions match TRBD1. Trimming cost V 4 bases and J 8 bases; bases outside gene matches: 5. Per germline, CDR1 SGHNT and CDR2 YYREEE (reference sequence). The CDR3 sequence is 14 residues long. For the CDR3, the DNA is TGTGCCAGCAGCGTATCAGGGGGCGATTCACCCCTCCACTTT. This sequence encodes CASSVSGGDSPLHF.

The CDR3 spells CATSDAAGGSYNEQFF. For the CDR3, the DNA is TGTGCCACCAGTGACGCTGCAGGGGGATCCTACAATGAGCAGTTCTTC. The chain is built from TRBV24-1 and TRBJ2-1, with 7 nucleotides matching TRBD1. Germline assignment: CDR1 KGHDR and CDR2 SFDVKD. CDR3 length equals 16 residues. V shed 4 bases, J shed 1 base, and the junction held 6 bases outside the gene matches.

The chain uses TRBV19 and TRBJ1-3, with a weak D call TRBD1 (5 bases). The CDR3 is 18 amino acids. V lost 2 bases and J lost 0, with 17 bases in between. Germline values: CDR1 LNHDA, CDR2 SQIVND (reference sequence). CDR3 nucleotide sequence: TGTGCCAGTAGTATATCGGGCGGGGACCACTTCTCTGGAAACACCATATATTTT. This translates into CASSISGGDHFSGNTIYF. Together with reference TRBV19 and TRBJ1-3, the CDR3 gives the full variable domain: DGGITQSPKYLFRKEGQNVTLSCEQNLNHDAMYWYRQDPGQGLRLIYYSQIVNDFQKGDIAEGYSVSREKKESFPLTVTSAQKNPTAFYLCASSISGGDHFSGNTIYFGEGSWLTVV.

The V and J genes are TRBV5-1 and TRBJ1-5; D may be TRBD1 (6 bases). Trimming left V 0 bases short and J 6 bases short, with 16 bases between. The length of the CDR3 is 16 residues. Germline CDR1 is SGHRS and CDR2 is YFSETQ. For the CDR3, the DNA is TGCGCCAGCAGCTTGGCTACAGGGATCCCCCCTCAGCCCCAGCATTTT. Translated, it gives CASSLATGIPPQPQHF.

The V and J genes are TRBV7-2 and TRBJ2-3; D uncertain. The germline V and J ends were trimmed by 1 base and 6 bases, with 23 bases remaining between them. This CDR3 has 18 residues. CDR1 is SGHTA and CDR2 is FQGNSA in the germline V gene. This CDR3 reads CASSLEASRILTQDTQYF. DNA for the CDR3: TGTGCCAGCAGCTTAGAGGCGTCCAGGATCCTAACACAGGATACGCAGTATTTT.

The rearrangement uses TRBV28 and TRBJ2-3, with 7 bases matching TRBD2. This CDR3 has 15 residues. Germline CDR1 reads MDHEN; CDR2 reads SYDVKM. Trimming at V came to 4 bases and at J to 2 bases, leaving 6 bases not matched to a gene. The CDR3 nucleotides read TGTGCCAGCAGTTCAATGGCGGGGGACACAGATACGCAGTATTTT. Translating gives CASSSMAGDTDTQYF. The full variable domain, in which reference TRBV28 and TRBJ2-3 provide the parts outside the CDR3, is DVKVTQSSRYLVKRTGEKVFLECVQDMDHENMFWYRQDPGLGLRLIYFSYDVKMKEKGDIPEGYSVSREKKERFSLILESASTNQTSMYLCASSSMAGDTDTQYFGPGTRLTVL.

Here the CDR3 reads CASSERGSGNTIYF. The DNA of the CDR3 is TGTGCCAGCAGTGAAAGGGGGAGTGGAAACACCATATATTTT. The rearrangement uses TRBV2 and TRBJ1-3, with a possible D match to TRBD1 (6 bases). The V gene's germline CDR1 is SNHLY and CDR2 FYNNEI. With 2 bases removed from V and 3 bases from J, the gap between germline ends came to 8 bases. The CDR3 has 14 amino acids.

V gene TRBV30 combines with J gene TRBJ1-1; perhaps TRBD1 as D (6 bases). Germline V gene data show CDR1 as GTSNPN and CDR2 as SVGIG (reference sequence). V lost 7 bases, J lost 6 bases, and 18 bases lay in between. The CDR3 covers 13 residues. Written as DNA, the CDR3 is TGTGCCTTAACAGGGTCCGGGAAAGCTGAAGCTTTCTTT. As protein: CALTGSGKAEAFF.

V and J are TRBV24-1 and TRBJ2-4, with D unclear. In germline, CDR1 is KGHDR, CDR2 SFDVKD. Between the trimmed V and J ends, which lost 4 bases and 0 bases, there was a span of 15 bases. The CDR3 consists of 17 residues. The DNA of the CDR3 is TGTGCCACCAGTGAGGTCCAGGTTACCCTAGCCAAAAACATTCAGTACTTC. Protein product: CATSEVQVTLAKNIQYF.

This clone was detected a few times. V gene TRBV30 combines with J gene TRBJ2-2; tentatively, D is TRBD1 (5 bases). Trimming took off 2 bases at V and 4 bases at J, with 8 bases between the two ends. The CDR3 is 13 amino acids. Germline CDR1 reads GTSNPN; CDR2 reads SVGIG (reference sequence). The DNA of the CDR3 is TGTGCCTGGAGTTTACAGGTCACCGGGGAGCTGTTTTTT. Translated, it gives CAWSLQVTGELFF.